The 27 T cell receptor beta chains below were found in one sample sequenced in a study of T cell responses to AZD1222 COVID-19 vaccine. Some clones are missing from TCRdb's copy, which holds only in-frame ones; the method was immunoSEQ multiplex PCR. The sample consists of almost 70,000 clones, approximately 82% of them appearing once. The specimen was peripheral blood, collected 28 days after the second AZD1222 dose. Receptors originate from an adult who received the AZD1222 COVID-19 vaccine.

This chain uses TRBV30 with TRBJ1-5, with TRBD1 matching over 8 bases. CDR3 length: 14 amino acids. From germline, CDR1 is GTSNPN and CDR2 SVGIG (reference sequence). V dropped 2 bases and J dropped 4; count of bases not matched to a gene: 4. The CDR3 DNA reads TGTGCCTGGAGTTTCACAGGGGGGAATCAGCCCCAGCATTTT. Translated: CAWSFTGGNQPQHF.

The chain is built from TRBV3-1 (or the pseudogene TRBV3-2) and TRBJ2-3; D is tentatively TRBD1 or TRBD2 (5 bases each). With 3 bases removed from V and 3 bases from J, the gap between germline ends came to 10 bases. The CDR3 covers 14 residues. The germline V gene has CDR1 LGHDT and CDR2 YNNKEL (reference sequence). The DNA of the CDR3 is TGTGCCAGCAGCCAGGGGGTCCGGACAGATACGCAGTATTTT. Encoded protein: CASSQGVRTDTQYF.

CDR3 in DNA: TGTGCCAGCAGCCCCCAGGGTCCGGGGACCGGGGAGCTGTTTTTT. Translated: CASSPQGPGTGELFF. The V and J genes are TRBV7-3 and TRBJ2-2, with D perhaps given as TRBD1 or TRBD2 (5 bases each). Germline-derived CDR1 and CDR2 are SGHTA and FQGTGA. V lost 5 bases to trimming and J lost 5 bases, with 15 bases between them. The CDR3 runs 15 residues.

V gene TRBV15 combines with J gene TRBJ1-2, with a possible D match to TRBD1 (5 bases). This CDR3 comprises 14 residues. Germline loops: CDR1 LNHNV, CDR2 YYDKDF (reference sequence). Trimming took 3 bases from V and 3 from J, leaving 11 bases between them. In DNA, the CDR3 is TGTGCCACCAGCAGCGATTGGGGGGACTATGGCTACACCTTC. Translating gives CATSSDWGDYGYTF.

This chain uses TRBV24-1 with TRBJ1-5; TRBD1 might be the D (6 bases). Trimming took off 5 bases at V and 4 bases at J, with 8 bases between the two ends. This CDR3 contains 13 residues. Germline V CDR1 and CDR2: KGHDR, SFDVKD. CDR3 coding DNA: TGTGCCACCAGTGTAGGACAGAATCAGCCCCAGCATTTT. Translating gives CATSVGQNQPQHF.

This rearrangement joins TRBV7-9 to TRBJ1-2; D not certain. The CDR3 runs 16 residues. Per germline, CDR1 SEHNR and CDR2 FQNEAQ (reference sequence). The V gene lost 1 base and the J gene lost 3 bases, with 15 bases spanning the gap. Here the CDR3 reads CASSLGGRDLHYGYTF. The CDR3 DNA sequence: TGTGCCAGCAGCTTAGGAGGGCGAGACCTCCACTATGGCTACACCTTC.

The V call is TRBV27, the J call TRBJ1-1; no definite D call. With 7 bases removed from V and 5 bases from J, the gap between germline ends came to 17 bases. The CDR3 has 14 amino acids. CDR1 and CDR2 from the germline V gene are MNHEY and SMNVEV (reference sequence). The CDR3 is CASNSRAGGTEAFF. The DNA of the CDR3 is TGTGCCAGCAATTCCCGAGCAGGAGGGACTGAAGCTTTCTTT.

The chain carries TRBV7-9 and TRBJ2-1; 10 bases align to TRBD2. Germline loops: CDR1 SEHNR, CDR2 FQNEAQ (reference sequence). CDR3 length: 15 residues. The junction had 5 bases not matched to a gene; V was cut back by 0 bases and J by 9 bases. This CDR3 reads CASSLATSGAGEQFF. As DNA, the CDR3 is TGTGCCAGCAGCTTAGCTACTAGCGGGGCTGGTGAGCAGTTCTTC.

This rearrangement joins TRBV5-1 to TRBJ2-1, with TRBD1 matching 7 bases. V was clipped by 0 bases and J by 7 bases; unmatched bases: 1. The CDR3 runs to 13 residues. In germline, CDR1 is SGHRS, CDR2 YFSETQ. DNA for the CDR3: TGCGCCAGCAGCTTGGGACAGGGAAATGAGCAGTTCTTC. It specifies CASSLGQGNEQFF.

J is TRBJ2-1 and V is TRBV28, with D uncertain. Germline CDR1 and CDR2: MDHEN and SYDVKM. V lost 3 bases and J lost 3, with 6 bases in between. CDR3 length equals 13 residues. CDR3 coding DNA: TGTGCCAGCAGTTTGGGCGGCTACAATGAGCAGTTCTTC. It encodes CASSLGGYNEQFF. The full variable domain, its missing parts supplied by reference TRBV28 and TRBJ2-1, is DVKVTQSSRYLVKRTGEKVFLECVQDMDHENMFWYRQDPGLGLRLIYFSYDVKMKEKGDIPEGYSVSREKKERFSLILESASTNQTSMYLCASSLGGYNEQFFGPGTRLTVL.

The chain links TRBV5-8 to TRBJ2-2; D is uncertain. The V and J ends lost 1 base and 7 bases respectively, with 11 bases between them. The germline V gene has CDR1 SGHTS and CDR2 YDEGEE. CDR3 length: 14 residues. The CDR3 is CASSLRASIGELFF. CDR3 nucleotides: TGTGCCAGCAGCTTGAGGGCATCAATCGGGGAGCTGTTTTTT.

The chain carries TRBV6-6 and TRBJ1-2, with TRBD1 matching 7 bases. This CDR3 spans 14 amino acids. V lost 4 bases, J lost 6 bases, and 8 bases stayed unmatched. Looked up from germline, CDR1 is MNHNY and CDR2 is SVGAGI (reference sequence). DNA of the CDR3: TGTGCCAGCAGTTTGCCAGGGGGTAGTGATGGCTACACCTTC. Translated: CASSLPGGSDGYTF.

The CDR3 DNA sequence: TGTGCCAGCGGCCGGGACAGGGGGAACATTCAGTACTTC. Amino acids: CASGRDRGNIQYF. The chain uses TRBV27 and TRBJ2-4, with 11 nucleotides matching TRBD1. The length of the CDR3 is 13 residues. Germline trimming cut 8 bases from V and 7 bases from J; bases unmatched to any gene: 4. Germline CDR1 and CDR2: MNHEY and SMNVEV (reference sequence).

This chain uses TRBV6-2 or TRBV6-3 with TRBJ2-7; TRBD2 matches at 9 bases. The CDR3 totals 16 residues. CDR1 and CDR2 from the germline V gene are MNHEY and SVGEGT. V shed 2 bases and J 7 bases; nucleotides not matched to a gene: 12. The chain's CDR3 is CASSYPWASGTLEQYF. DNA for the CDR3: TGTGCCAGCAGTTACCCCTGGGCTAGCGGGACCCTTGAGCAGTACTTC.

This chain links TRBV6-5 with TRBJ2-5, with a weak D call TRBD2 (7 bases). Germline values: CDR1 MNHEY, CDR2 SVGAGI. The V end lost 7 bases, the J end lost 7 bases, and 19 bases lay between the germline ends. CDR3 size: 14 residues. CDR3 sequence: CASTLGLGGRTQYF. CDR3 sequence (DNA): TGTGCCAGCACTCTCGGACTAGGGGGGAGGACCCAGTACTTC.

CDR3 protein: CASSPSIRQGAYNEQFF. Written as DNA, the CDR3 is TGCGCCAGCAGTCCGTCCATTCGACAGGGCGCGTACAATGAGCAGTTCTTC. The rearrangement uses TRBV10-1 and TRBJ2-1; TRBD1 matches 7 bases. Germline values: CDR1 WNHNN, CDR2 SYGVQD (reference sequence). J was trimmed by 4 bases and V by 5 bases; bases with no gene match: 14. The CDR3 has 17 amino acids.

The rearrangement uses TRBV3-1 (or the pseudogene TRBV3-2) and TRBJ2-3, with unresolved D. Germline assignment: CDR1 LGHDT and CDR2 YNNKEL (reference sequence). CDR3 length equals 13 residues. Between the trimmed V and J ends, which lost 4 bases and 7 bases, there was a span of 12 bases. The CDR3, as DNA: TGTGCCAGCAGCCGGATGGAAGAAAATACGCAGTATTTT. Translated, it gives CASSRMEENTQYF.

This clone has just a few counts. The chain carries TRBV28 and TRBJ1-2; D might be TRBD1 (6 bases). V was cut by 1 base and J by 6 bases, with 12 bases left in between. Germline V gene sequence: CDR1 MDHEN, CDR2 SYDVKM. CDR3 length equals 14 residues. Written as DNA, the CDR3 is TGTGCCAGCAGTTTATTGGGCAGGGGCCATGGCTACACCTTC. This gives the protein CASSLLGRGHGYTF.

This rearrangement joins TRBV4-2 to TRBJ1-2; D gene ambiguous. Germline CDR1 LGHNA, CDR2 YNFKEQ. This CDR3 comprises 14 residues. The V end was cut by 0 bases, the J end by 5 bases, with 10 bases between. The CDR3 region is CASSQDGGYYGYTF. For the CDR3, the DNA is TGTGCCAGCAGCCAAGATGGAGGGTATTATGGCTACACCTTC.

CDR3 region: CASRGDADRIYGYTF. The DNA for the CDR3 is TGCGCCAGCAGGGGGGACGCGGATCGGATCTATGGCTACACCTTC. The chain links TRBV5-1 to TRBJ1-2; a possible D gene is TRBD1 (5 bases). The V end was cut by 5 bases, the J end by 4 bases, with 18 bases between. Germline CDR1 reads SGHRS; CDR2 reads YFSETQ. There are 15 residues in the CDR3.

This chain links TRBV29-1 with TRBJ1-2; weak D call: TRBD1 (5 bases). The V and J ends lost 2 bases and 6 bases respectively, with 16 bases between them. From germline, CDR1 is SQVTM and CDR2 ANQGSEA. This CDR3 is 14 amino acids long. The CDR3 region has the DNA TGCAGCGTTGAACCCCTTTTGGGGGTAGATGGCTACACCTTC. This codes for CSVEPLLGVDGYTF.

The J gene is TRBJ2-3, the V gene TRBV24-1; D possibly corresponds to TRBD1 (6 bases). This CDR3 is 15 amino acids long. V dropped 3 bases and J dropped 2 bases, with 11 bases sitting between them. CDR1 is KGHDR and CDR2 is SFDVKD in the germline V gene. This chain's CDR3 is CATSDPRDNTDTQYF. The CDR3 DNA reads TGTGCCACCAGTGATCCCCGGGACAACACAGATACGCAGTATTTT.

In its sample, this clone was seen once. This chain uses TRBV10-1 with TRBJ2-1; 7 bases map to TRBD1. The J segment lost 6 bases and the V segment lost 6 bases, leaving 5 bases of the junction unmatched. CDR1 is WNHNN and CDR2 is SYGVQD in the germline V gene (reference sequence). This CDR3 has 13 residues. The CDR3 sequence: CASSATGANEQFF. CDR3 DNA: TGCGCCAGCAGCGCCACAGGGGCCAATGAGCAGTTCTTC.

The V gene is TRBV3-1 (or the pseudogene TRBV3-2), the J gene TRBJ1-2; 11 nucleotides align to TRBD1. The CDR3 loop spans 15 amino acids. In germline, CDR1 is LGHDT, CDR2 YNNKEL (reference sequence). Trimming took 3 bases from V and 8 from J; bases not matched to a gene: 8. The CDR3 DNA is TGTGCCAGCAGCCAGATAGGACAGGGGGCTGGGGGCTACACCTTC. It translates to CASSQIGQGAGGYTF.

This clone was counted a few times. The rearrangement links TRBV4-1 to TRBJ2-6; no definite D call. The germline V and J ends were trimmed by 2 bases and 0 bases, with 8 bases remaining between them. CDR3 length: 16 residues. Germline V CDR1 and CDR2: MGHRA, YSYEKL. This CDR3 reads CASSQFFGSGANVLTF. The CDR3 nucleotides read TGCGCCAGCAGCCAATTTTTTGGCTCTGGGGCCAACGTCCTGACTTTC.

V and J are TRBV7-8 and TRBJ2-2; possible D gene TRBD2, 5 bases. From germline, CDR1 is SGHVS and CDR2 FQNEAQ. The V end was cut by 4 bases, the J end by 1 base, with 16 bases between. The CDR3 covers 17 residues. CDR3 loop: CASSSLEENMNTGELFF. The DNA of the CDR3 is TGTGCCAGCAGCTCCCTGGAGGAAAACATGAACACCGGGGAGCTGTTTTTT.

The chain recombines TRBV3-1 (or the pseudogene TRBV3-2) with TRBJ2-1, with TRBD1 identical over 8 bases. Germline loops: CDR1 LGHDT, CDR2 YNNKEL (reference sequence). The trim removed 2 bases at V and 12 bases at J, leaving 9 bases unmatched. The CDR3 has 14 residues. CDR3 DNA: TGTGCCAGCAGCCAACAGGGGGCGCTGCCTGGGCAGTTCTTC. It translates to CASSQQGALPGQFF.